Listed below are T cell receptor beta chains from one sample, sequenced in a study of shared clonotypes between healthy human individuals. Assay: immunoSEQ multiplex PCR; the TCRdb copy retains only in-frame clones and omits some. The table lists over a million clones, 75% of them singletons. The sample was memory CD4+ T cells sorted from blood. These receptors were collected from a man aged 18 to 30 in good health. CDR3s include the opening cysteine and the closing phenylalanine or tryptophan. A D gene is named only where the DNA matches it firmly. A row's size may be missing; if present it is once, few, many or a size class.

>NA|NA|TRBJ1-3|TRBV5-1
TGCGCCAGCAGCTTGGACGCGGTCGGCTCTGGAAACACCATATATTTT
CASSLDAVGSGNTIYF
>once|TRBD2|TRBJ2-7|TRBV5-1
TGCGCCAGCAGAGGTAGCGGGGTTTCCTACGAGCAGTACTTC
CASRGSGVSYEQYF
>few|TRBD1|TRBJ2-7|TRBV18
TGTGCCAGCTCATTCGACAGGGCCGAGCAGTACTTC
CASSFDRAEQYF
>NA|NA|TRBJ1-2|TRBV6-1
TGTGCCAGCAGCGAAGACGGTAGCTATGGCTACACCTTC
CASSEDGSYGYTF
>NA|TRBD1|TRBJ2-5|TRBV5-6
TGTGCCAGCAGCTTGACCGGACAGGGGGAGACCCAGTACTTC
CASSLTGQGETQYF
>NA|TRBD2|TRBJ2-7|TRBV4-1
TGCGCCAGCAGTAACCCAGCGGGAGGTACCTACGAGCAGTACTTC
CASSNPAGGTYEQYF
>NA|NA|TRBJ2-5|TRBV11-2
TGTGCCAGCAGCTTAGCCCCGAGCCAAGAGACCCAGTACTTC
CASSLAPSQETQYF
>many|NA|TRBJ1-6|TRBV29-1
TGCAGCGTCCGGACTGGAGGGTGGAGTTCACCCCTCCACTTT
CSVRTGGWSSPLHF
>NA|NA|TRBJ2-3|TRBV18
TGTGCCAGCTCACCACTCTTCATCTCAGGACAGAACACAGATACGCAGTATTTT
CASSPLFISGQNTDTQYF
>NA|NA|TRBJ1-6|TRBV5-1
TGCGCCAGCAGCTTGGAAGGTTCACCCCTCCACTTT
CASSLEGSPLHF
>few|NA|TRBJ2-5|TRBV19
TGTGCCAGTAGTATAGGGTACGGGGATTGGCAAGAGACCCAGTACTTC
CASSIGYGDWQETQYF
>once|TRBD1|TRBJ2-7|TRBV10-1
TGCGCCAGCAGGCTGGACAGGGCGGGTGAGCAGTACTTC
CASRLDRAGEQYF
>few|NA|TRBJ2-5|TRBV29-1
TGCAGCGTTGATGGGCAGAGATCTAAAGAGACCCAGTACTTC
CSVDGQRSKETQYF
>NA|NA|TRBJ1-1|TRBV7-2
TGTGCCAGCAGCTTAGGAGTCGCTGAAGCTTTCTTT
CASSLGVAEAFF
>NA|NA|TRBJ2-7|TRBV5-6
TGTGCCAGCAGCTTTGACGACGAGCAGTACTTC
CASSFDDEQYF
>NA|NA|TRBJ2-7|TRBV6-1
TGTGCCAGTAAAAAAGACAGCGTTCACGAGCAGTACTTC
CASKKDSVHEQYF
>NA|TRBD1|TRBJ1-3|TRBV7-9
TGTGCCAGCAGCTTAGAGACAGGGCACTCTGGAAACACCATATATTTT
CASSLETGHSGNTIYF
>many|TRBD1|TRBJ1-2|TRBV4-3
TGCGCCAGCAGCCAACAGGGGGATTATGGCTACACCTTC
CASSQQGDYGYTF
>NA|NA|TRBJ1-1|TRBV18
TGTGCCAGCTCCCCACGGCAGGGAGGAGGCACTGAAGCTTTCTTT
CASSPRQGGGTEAFF
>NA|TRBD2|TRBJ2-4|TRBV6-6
TGTGCCAGCAGGGGCGGGGGTGTCAAAAACATTCAGTACTTC
CASRGGGVKNIQYF
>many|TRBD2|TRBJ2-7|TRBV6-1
TGTGCCAGCAACCCACTAGCGGGCTCCTACGAGCAGTACTTC
CASNPLAGSYEQYF
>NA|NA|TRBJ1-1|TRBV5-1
TGCGCCAGCAGCTTGGACAGATTGAACACTGAAGCTTTCTTT
CASSLDRLNTEAFF
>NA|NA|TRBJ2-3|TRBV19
TGTGCCAGTAGTAGACAGTCCGGGACCACAGATACGCAGTATTTT
CASSRQSGTTDTQYF
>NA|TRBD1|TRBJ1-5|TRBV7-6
TGTGCCAGCAGCCCCACAGGGGGACGATATAGCAATCAGCCCCAGCATTTT
CASSPTGGRYSNQPQHF
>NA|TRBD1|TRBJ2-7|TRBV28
TGTGCCAGCAGACGGACAGGGGGCTCAGGGGAGCAGTACTTC
CASRRTGGSGEQYF
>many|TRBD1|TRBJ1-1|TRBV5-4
TGTGCCAGCAGCCTCCGGGACAGGGAAGCTTTCTTT
CASSLRDREAFF
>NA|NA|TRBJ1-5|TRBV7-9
TGTGCCAGCAGCGATCCGGGGCGCAATCAGCCCCAGCATTTT
CASSDPGRNQPQHF
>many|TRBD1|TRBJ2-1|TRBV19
TGTGCCAGTAGCGGGACAGGGGGCTCGAACAATGAGCAGTTCTTC
CASSGTGGSNNEQFF
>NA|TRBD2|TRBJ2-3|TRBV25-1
TGTGCCAGCAGTGTGATAGCGGGGACAGATACGCAGTATTTT
CASSVIAGTDTQYF
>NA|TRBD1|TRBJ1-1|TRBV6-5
TGTGCCAGCAGAAAGATAACAGGGGAAGCTGAAGCTTTCTTT
CASRKITGEAEAFF
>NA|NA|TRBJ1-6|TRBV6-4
TGTGCCAGCAGAGAGACAGGAGGTGGCTCACCCCTCCACTTT
CASRETGGGSPLHF
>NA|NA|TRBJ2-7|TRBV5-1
TGCGCCAGCAGCTTGCCCCCAGGGACATCCGAGCAGTACTTC
CASSLPPGTSEQYF
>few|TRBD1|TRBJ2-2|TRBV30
TGTGCCTGGGATACAGGGGTTAACACCGGGGAGCTGTTTTTT
CAWDTGVNTGELFF
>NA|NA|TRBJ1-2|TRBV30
TGTGCCTGGAGTGAGGGAGGAGGAGGAGGCTACACCTTC
CAWSEGGGGGYTF
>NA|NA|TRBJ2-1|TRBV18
TGTGCCAGCTCACCACCGGCAGGCCACATTGAGCAGTTCTTC
CASSPPAGHIEQFF
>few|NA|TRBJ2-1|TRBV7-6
TGTGCCAGCAGCCCCAACTACAATGAGCAGTTCTTC
CASSPNYNEQFF
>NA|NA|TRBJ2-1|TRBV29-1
TGCAGCGTTGAAGTCGACCCGAACTTGAAGAGGGAGCAGTTCTTC
CSVEVDPNLKREQFF
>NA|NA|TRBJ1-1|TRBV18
TGTGCCAGCTCACCAAAGGCGAACACTGAAGCTTTCTTT
CASSPKANTEAFF
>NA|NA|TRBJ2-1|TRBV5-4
TGTGCCAGCAGCTTGCAGGGTGGACATGAGCAGTTCTTC
CASSLQGGHEQFF
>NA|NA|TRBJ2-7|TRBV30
TGTGCCTTGTCCGGGAGTCTTGGCTACGAGCAGTACTTC
CALSGSLGYEQYF
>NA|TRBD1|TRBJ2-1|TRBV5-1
TGCGCCAGCAGCTTGGAACCCGACAGGGGTTCGGGGTCCAATGAGCAGTTCTTC
CASSLEPDRGSGSNEQFF
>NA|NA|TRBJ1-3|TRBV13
TGTGCCAGCAGCTCGGGACGGAACTCTGGAAACACCATATATTTT
CASSSGRNSGNTIYF
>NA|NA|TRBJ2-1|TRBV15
TGTGCCACCAGCAGAGAAGGAACAGGTTCCGACTACACGGGTGCGTACAATGAGCAGTTCTTC
CATSREGTGSDYTGAYNEQFF
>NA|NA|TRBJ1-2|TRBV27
TGTGCCAGCAGTTCAGGGTTCAAATATGGCTACACCTTC
CASSSGFKYGYTF
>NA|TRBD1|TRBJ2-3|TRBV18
TGTGCCAGCTCACCTAACTCAGGGGGCGCTGGCACAGATACGCAGTATTTT
CASSPNSGGAGTDTQYF
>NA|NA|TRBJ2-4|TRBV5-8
TGTGCCAGCAGCTCAGGGTTTAGGGGAAACATTCAGTACTTC
CASSSGFRGNIQYF
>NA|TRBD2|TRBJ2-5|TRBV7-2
TGTGCCAGCAGTTTGCTAGCGGGAGCAGGAGAGACCCAGTACTTC
CASSLLAGAGETQYF
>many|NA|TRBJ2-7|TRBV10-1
TGCGCCAGCAGCCCGTCAGGGGATGGTAGGGAGCAGTACTTC
CASSPSGDGREQYF
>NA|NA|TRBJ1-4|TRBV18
TGTGCCAGCTCACCGGCCGATGAAAAACTGTTTTTT
CASSPADEKLFF
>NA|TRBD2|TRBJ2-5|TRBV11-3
TGTGCCAGCAGCGCCGGGACTAGCGGGGGGACGTGGGACCAAGAGACCCAGTACTTC
CASSAGTSGGTWDQETQYF
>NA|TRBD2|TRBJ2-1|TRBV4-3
TGCGCCAGCAGCCCATTAGCGGGAGGGCCTGGGAATGAGCAGTTCTTC
CASSPLAGGPGNEQFF